The next 27 T cell receptor beta chains were all read from a single sample in a study of CD8+ T cells in alopecia areata. Isolated RNA was reverse transcribed into cDNA used as the sequencing template. Clones were read by immunoSEQ multiplex PCR, and TCRdb kept only the in-frame ones, dropping some. The profile shows 45,000 to 60,000 clones, almost 97% of them singletons. Here the sequenced sample was CD8+ T cells sorted from blood, taken at week 0. These receptors came from a human donor with alopecia areata.

This sequence joins TRBV27 and TRBJ2-1, with 13 bases that match TRBD2. Unmatched junction bases numbered 3, after V lost 4 bases and J lost 6 bases. Looked up from germline, CDR1 is MNHEY and CDR2 is SMNVEV (reference sequence). This CDR3 comprises 15 residues. This chain's CDR3 is CASSSGLAGANEQFF. The CDR3 region has the DNA TGTGCCAGCAGTTCAGGACTAGCGGGGGCCAATGAGCAGTTCTTC.

DNA of the CDR3: TGTGCCAGCAGCTTTAATTTGGAAGACATTCAGTACTTC. Residues: CASSFNLEDIQYF. The chain joins TRBV7-2 to TRBJ2-4, with D hard to call. Trimming took off 3 bases at V and 8 bases at J, with 11 bases between the two ends. CDR1 is SGHTA and CDR2 is FQGNSA in the germline V gene. CDR3 size: 13 residues.

The CDR3 bases are TGTGCCCTAAGGGCAGGGGTTTACGAGCAGTACTTC. Its protein is CALRAGVYEQYF. This chain uses TRBV6-1 with TRBJ2-7, with D maybe TRBD1 (6 bases). The ends were cut back, 11 bases at V and 4 bases at J, with 15 bases in the middle. The CDR3 covers 12 residues. Germline CDR1 reads MNHNS; CDR2 reads SASEGT.

The V call is TRBV20-1, the J call TRBJ2-1, with no clear D. This CDR3 has 10 residues. Per germline, CDR1 DFQATT and CDR2 SNEGSKA (reference sequence). Trimming took off 7 bases at V and 5 bases at J, with 6 bases between the two ends. Written as DNA, the CDR3 is TGCAGTGGTGGGGACAATGAGCAGTTCTTC. This encodes CSGGDNEQFF.

This chain's CDR3 is CASSLSRGDTQYF. CDR3 bases: TGTGCCAGCAGTTTATCGAGGGGGGATACGCAGTATTTT. V and J are TRBV27 and TRBJ2-3; a weak D match, TRBD1 (6 bases). The germline CDR1 and CDR2 sequences are MNHEY and SMNVEV (reference sequence). The CDR3 contains 13 residues. Trimming took 0 bases from V and 6 from J, leaving 7 bases between them.

The V and J genes are TRBV5-4 and TRBJ1-2, with 8 bases lining up with TRBD1. CDR3 length: 14 amino acids. Germline loops: CDR1 SGHNT, CDR2 YYREEE (reference sequence). Germline trimming cut 2 bases from V and 8 bases from J; bases unmatched to any gene: 8. This CDR3 is CASSFQGAGWGYTF. The CDR3 DNA follows: TGTGCCAGCAGCTTCCAGGGGGCAGGATGGGGCTACACCTTC.

The chain uses TRBV15 and TRBJ2-7; 7 bases fit TRBD2. Trimming cost V 3 bases and J 2 bases; bases outside gene matches: 10. This CDR3 has 16 amino acids. Germline V gene lookup returns CDR1 LNHNV and CDR2 YYDKDF (reference sequence). CDR3 bases: TGTGCCACCAGCAGGCCCACCCCCGGGGGGACCTACGAGCAGTACTTC. This sequence encodes CATSRPTPGGTYEQYF.

This sequence joins TRBV6-5 and TRBJ2-5, with 7 bases that match TRBD1. Per the germline V gene, CDR1 is MNHEY and CDR2 is SVGAGI. After removal of 5 bases from V and 5 bases from J, the junction contained 8 bases not matched to a gene. This CDR3 contains 14 residues. CDR3 protein: CASSRITGVETQYF. The CDR3 bases are TGTGCCAGCAGTCGCATAACAGGGGTGGAGACCCAGTACTTC.

The chain is built from TRBV5-1 and TRBJ2-7; 8 bases map to TRBD1. The CDR3 runs 18 residues. V shed 1 base and J 2 bases; nucleotides not matched to a gene: 14. Germline V CDR1 and CDR2: SGHRS, YFSETQ. The CDR3 DNA sequence: TGCGCCAGCAGCTTGTTCCCCATCGGGACAGGCCTTGCCTACGAGCAGTACTTC. Translated, it gives CASSLFPIGTGLAYEQYF.

The gene calls are TRBV30 and TRBJ2-2, with D uncertain. V was pared by 5 bases and J by 4 bases, with 8 bases between. The CDR3 sequence is 12 residues long. Germline V gives CDR1 GTSNPN, CDR2 SVGIG (reference sequence). The CDR3 region is CAWRPFTGELFF. CDR3 DNA: TGTGCCTGGCGTCCGTTCACCGGGGAGCTGTTTTTT.

This clone was recorded only once. The chain is built from TRBV2 and TRBJ2-1; D may be TRBD1 or TRBD2 (5 bases each). From germline, CDR1 is SNHLY and CDR2 FYNNEI. This CDR3 region has 13 residues. V was clipped by 9 bases and J by 0 bases, with 9 bases between them. CDR3 bases: TGTGCCAGTTCCGGGACCTCCTACAATGAGCAGTTCTTC. Translating it yields CASSGTSYNEQFF.

The chain links TRBV7-9 to TRBJ2-7, with TRBD1 identical over 8 bases. CDR3 length: 15 amino acids. Germline CDR1 and CDR2: SEHNR and FQNEAQ (reference sequence). The J segment lost 2 bases and the V segment lost 5 bases, leaving 8 bases of the junction unmatched. The CDR3 DNA is TGTGCCAGCAGCCCCCGGACAGGGCGCGCCTACGAGCAGTACTTC. This codes for CASSPRTGRAYEQYF.

The genes are TRBV6-5 and TRBJ1-1; tentative D call: TRBD1 (6 bases). Germline CDR1 reads MNHEY; CDR2 reads SVGAGI. Trimming stripped 0 bases from V and 1 base from J, with 12 bases between. The CDR3 is made up of 16 amino acids. The CDR3 loop is CASSYSSPGQNTEAFF. Here the CDR3 DNA reads TGTGCCAGCAGTTACTCATCCCCGGGACAGAACACTGAAGCTTTCTTT.

The chain has TRBV10-2 and TRBJ2-5; D could derive from TRBD1 or TRBD2 (5 bases each). The CDR3 spans 16 residues. CDR1 and CDR2 from the germline V gene are WSHSY and SAAADI. V was pared by 8 bases and J by 5 bases, with 24 bases between. The CDR3 DNA is TGCGCCAGCGGTAAATGGGATCTGGGACCCCGGGAGACCCAGTACTTC. It encodes CASGKWDLGPRETQYF.

In nucleotides, the CDR3 is TGTGCCAGCAGCCGATCGGAGGGTCCGAACACCGGGGAGCTGTTTTTT. This codes for CASSRSEGPNTGELFF. The rearrangement links TRBV11-2 to TRBJ2-2, with D possibly being TRBD2 (6 bases). Germline assignment: CDR1 SGHAT and CDR2 FQNNGV. V dropped 5 bases and J dropped 0 bases, with 13 bases sitting between them. The CDR3 loop spans 16 amino acids.

The chain combines TRBV27 with TRBJ2-1; 9 bases match TRBD2. J was trimmed by 8 bases and V by 2 bases; bases with no gene match: 7. Germline assignment: CDR1 MNHEY and CDR2 SMNVEV (reference sequence). The CDR3 loop spans 15 amino acids. CDR3 DNA sequence: TGTGCCAGCAGTTTAAGTAGCGGGGGCCCCTATGAGCAGTTCTTC. This codes for CASSLSSGGPYEQFF.

The chain has TRBV2 and TRBJ2-7; D possibly corresponds to TRBD2 (7 bases). Trimming shortened V by 3 bases and J by 5 bases, and 17 bases separated the two germline ends. Germline assignment: CDR1 SNHLY and CDR2 FYNNEI. The CDR3 is 15 residues long. CDR3 loop: CASSDPGGRFDEQYF. CDR3 DNA sequence: TGTGCCAGCAGTGACCCGGGGGGCAGGTTCGACGAGCAGTACTTC.

This clone was recorded once. The rearrangement links TRBV6-6 to TRBJ1-1; D gene ambiguous. Germline-derived CDR1 and CDR2 are MNHNY and SVGAGI (reference sequence). V lost 3 bases and J lost 2, with 7 bases in between. The CDR3 loop spans 13 amino acids. The CDR3 spells CASSYVDNTEAFF. The CDR3 coding sequence is TGTGCCAGCAGTTATGTGGATAACACTGAAGCTTTCTTT.

The table lists this clone with a count of one. The rearrangement joins TRBV4-1 to TRBJ2-5; a possible D gene is TRBD2 (6 bases). V shed 0 bases and J shed 5 bases, with 13 bases lying between them. Per the germline V gene, CDR1 is MGHRA and CDR2 is YSYEKL. This CDR3 has 15 residues. The CDR3 bases are TGCGCCAGCAGCCAAGAGGGACTCCGAGAGGAGACCCAGTACTTC. Its protein product is CASSQEGLREETQYF.

The chain combines TRBV7-8 with TRBJ2-2; TRBD2 matches 8 bases. V shed 4 bases, J shed 3 bases, and the junction held 10 bases outside the gene matches. CDR1 and CDR2 from the germline V gene are SGHVS and FQNEAQ. This CDR3 region has 17 residues. The CDR3 loop is CASSSVGAGGHTGELFF. The CDR3 DNA reads as TGTGCCAGCAGCTCGGTGGGGGCGGGGGGCCACACCGGGGAGCTGTTTTTT.

CDR3 DNA: TGTGCCAGCAGCTCCGGGGGTTCCACCAATGAGCAGTTCTTC. It encodes CASSSGGSTNEQFF. The chain uses TRBV11-1 and TRBJ2-1, with a weak D call TRBD2 (6 bases). Germline-derived CDR1 and CDR2 are SGHAT and FQDESV (reference sequence). V was trimmed by 4 bases and J by 6 bases, leaving 13 bases between them. The CDR3 is 14 residues long.

The chain joins TRBV9 to TRBJ2-5; a weak D match, TRBD1 (6 bases). Germline CDR1 reads SGDLS; CDR2 reads YYNGEE. Trimming stripped 3 bases from V and 1 base from J, with 10 bases between. CDR3 length: 14 amino acids. The CDR3 loop is CASSDGQSQETQYF. CDR3 DNA: TGTGCCAGCAGCGATGGACAGAGCCAAGAGACCCAGTACTTC. Full variable domain (rest looked up from reference TRBV9 and TRBJ2-5): DSGVTQTPKHLITATGQRVTLRCSPRSGDLSVYWYQQSLDQGLQFLIQYYNGEERAKGNILERFSAQQFPDLHSELNLSSLELGDSALYFCASSDGQSQETQYFGPGTRLLVL.

The chain links TRBV2 to TRBJ1-4; D is uncertain. The V end was cut by 6 bases, the J end by 8 bases, with 10 bases between. The CDR3 contains 12 residues. CDR1 SNHLY and CDR2 FYNNEI come from the germline V gene. In DNA, the CDR3 is TGTGCCAGCAGGACGGTGGGGGAAAAACTGTTTTTT. Translation: CASRTVGEKLFF.

The V call is TRBV6-5, the J call TRBJ2-2; TRBD1 agrees at 7 bases. The V gene end was trimmed by 10 bases and the J gene end by 4 bases; junction bases not matched to a gene: 12. Germline V gene sequence: CDR1 MNHEY, CDR2 SVGAGI. The CDR3 loop spans 15 amino acids. CDR3 sequence reads: CATSSTGWGTGELFF. The CDR3 nucleotides are TGTGCCACCAGCTCGACAGGGTGGGGCACCGGGGAGCTGTTTTTT.

The J gene is TRBJ1-5, the V gene TRBV30; no reliable D call. The germline V gene encodes CDR1 GTSNPN and CDR2 SVGIG (reference sequence). V was trimmed by 7 bases and J by 9 bases, leaving 25 bases between them. CDR3 size: 15 residues. CDR3 sequence (DNA): TGTGCCTTGGGCCCCGGAGAGGACGGGCGAGGGCCCCAGCATTTT. As protein: CALGPGEDGRGPQHF. Filled out from reference TRBV30 and TRBJ1-5, the complete variable domain reads SQTIHQWPATLVQPVGSPLSLECTVEGTSNPNLYWYRQAAGRGLQLLFYSVGIGQISSEVPQNLSASRPQDRQFILSSKKLLLSDSGFYLCALGPGEDGRGPQHFGDGTRLSIL.

The chain uses TRBV6-6 and TRBJ1-1; D call uncertain. Germline assignment: CDR1 MNHNY and CDR2 SVGAGI (reference sequence). This CDR3 has 13 residues. The V and J ends lost 5 bases and 8 bases respectively, with 15 bases between them. The CDR3 sequence: CASSPALGTEAFF. CDR3 bases: TGTGCCAGCAGTCCCGCTTTGGGCACGGAAGCTTTCTTT.

This clone has just one count. V gene TRBV29-1 combines with J gene TRBJ2-7; D tentatively fits TRBD1 or TRBD2 (6 bases each). V was cut by 8 bases and J by 0 bases, with 14 bases left in between. From germline, CDR1 is SQVTM and CDR2 ANQGSEA. The CDR3 spans 13 residues. CDR3 protein: CSFRRDTSYEQYF. For the CDR3, the DNA is TGCAGCTTCCGGAGGGACACCTCCTACGAGCAGTACTTC.